This T cell receptor (beta chain) was captured by sequencing in a study of blood T cell repertoires in COVID-19. As for the study in general: PBMCs, B-cell-depleted T cells, or T cells were the source of the cDNA or gDNA that made up the material.

How the authors handled the data: Reference gene primer amplification yielded estimated nucleated cell counts. This table comes from immunoSEQ multiplex PCR, and its TCRdb copy is limited to in-frame clones, with some not included. That table furnishes V, J and clone size, whereas the DNA furnished D and trimming. The sample records roughly 300,000 clones, roughly 91% being singletons. The CDR3 consists of 21 residues. Germline V gives CDR1 LNHDA, CDR2 SQIVND (reference sequence). V shed 0 bases, J shed 0 bases, and the junction held 15 bases outside the gene matches. One Seattle source followed patients from active infection through their disease course.

This sequence was found in a woman aged 25 to 39 with COVID-19, enrolled during active disease. V gene TRBV19 combines with J gene TRBJ2-1; TRBD1 matches at 9 bases. The sequenced sample consisted of peripheral blood. In DNA, the CDR3 is TGTGCCAGTAGTATAGACTCTGGGACAGGGATCAGACTGAGCTCCTACAATGAGCAGTTCTTC. Protein product: CASSIDSGTGIRLSSYNEQFF.